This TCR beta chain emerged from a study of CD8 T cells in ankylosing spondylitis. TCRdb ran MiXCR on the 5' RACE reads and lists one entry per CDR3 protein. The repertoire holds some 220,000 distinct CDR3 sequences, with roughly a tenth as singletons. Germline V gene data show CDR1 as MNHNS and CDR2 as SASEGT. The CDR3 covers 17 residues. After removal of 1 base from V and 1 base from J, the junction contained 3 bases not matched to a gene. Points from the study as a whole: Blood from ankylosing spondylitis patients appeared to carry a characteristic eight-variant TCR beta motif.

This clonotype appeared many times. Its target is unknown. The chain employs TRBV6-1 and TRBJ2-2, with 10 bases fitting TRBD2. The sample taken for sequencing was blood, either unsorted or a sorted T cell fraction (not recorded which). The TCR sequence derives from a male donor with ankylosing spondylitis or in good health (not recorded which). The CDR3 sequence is CASSEGTSGLNTGELFF. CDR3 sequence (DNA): TGTGCCAGCAGTGAAGGGACTAGCGGCCTGAACACCGGGGAGCTGTTTTTT.